This TCR beta chain was profiled in a study of T-cell memory formation after mild COVID-19. General observations from the study: Shrinking CD4+ clones were chiefly CM and EM; CD8+ ones were chiefly EMRA.

Trimming stripped 4 bases from V and 1 base from J, with 13 bases between. CDR1 and CDR2 from the germline V gene are LGHDT and YNNKEL (reference sequence). The CDR3 is made up of 15 amino acids. From the 5' RACE reads, TCRdb called clonotypes with MiXCR, one entry per CDR3 protein. The data contain about 420,000 distinct CDR3 sequences, more than 20% of them singletons. Notes on this clonotype: The antigen remains undetermined.

This chain uses TRBV3-1 with TRBJ1-1; a weak D match, TRBD1 (5 bases). This TCR was sampled from an adult woman who had mild COVID-19 (a few samples of this study predate the infection). Cell type and time point are not known. Material for sequencing was PBMCs or a T cell subset sorted from them (not recorded which). The CDR3 bases are TGTGCCAGCAGCCTTCCGGGAGGGGCGAACACTGAAGCTTTCTTT. Protein sequence: CASSLPGGANTEAFF.